The T cell receptor (beta chain) described here comes from a study of shared clonotypes between healthy human individuals. The study, taken as a whole, reports: Sampling used blood alone; tissue repertoires probably differ. Naive subsets generally had larger estimated richness than memory subsets. The study found lower generation probabilities in non-shared clonotypes than in those shared by all four donors.

CDR1 and CDR2 from the germline V gene are SGDLS and YYNGEE. This CDR3 has 15 amino acids. J was trimmed by 0 bases and V by 5 bases; bases with no gene match: 7. In regard to this clone: Its specificity is unknown.

When replicate PCRs were run on sorted subsets, they used approximately 0.2 ug DNA, about 31,000 T cell genomes. Measured with immunoSEQ multiplex PCR; TCRdb has only the in-frame clones, and not every one. The sample shows roughly 1,500,000 clones, 98% of them seen only once. The source is a man younger than 40 in good health. V usage is TRBV9 and J usage is TRBJ1-2, with TRBD1 identical over 7 bases. Material for sequencing was naive CD4+ T cells sorted from blood. Subset reported: CD45RA+ positively selected. The CDR3 sequence: CASRTGQQPNYGYTF. CDR3 coding DNA: TGTGCCAGCAGAACGGGACAGCAGCCTAACTATGGCTACACCTTC.